Listed below are T cell receptor beta chains from one sample, sequenced in a study of blood T cell repertoires in COVID-19. Here immunoSEQ multiplex PCR was the method, and the copy in TCRdb shows in-frame clones only, minus some. The table includes about 120,000 clones, 65% to 90% detected once. Material: peripheral blood. The receptors shown here come from a man older than 75 with acute or convalescent COVID-19. Each CDR3 is given with its conserved first and last residue. Each record gives: clone size, J gene, V gene, D gene, CDR3 protein, CDR3 DNA. A D gene is named only where the DNA matches it firmly. Size is omitted from some rows. Given values are once, few, many or a class for expanded clones.

.,TRBJ1-2,TRBV7-9,TRBD1,CASSLGDRSYHDF,TGTGCCAGCAGCTTAGGGGACAGGAGTTACCATGACTTC
few,TRBJ2-1,TRBV7-2,TRBD2,CASSSVAGVMNNEQFF,TGTGCCAGCAGCTCTGTAGCGGGAGTTATGAACAATGAGCAGTTCTTC
.,TRBJ1-1,TRBV23-1,.,CASSQAEVGNTEAFF,TGCGCCAGCAGTCAAGCGGAGGTCGGGAACACTGAAGCTTTCTTT
.,TRBJ2-6,TRBV7-2,TRBD2,CASSLARGDNVLTF,TGTGCCAGCAGCTTAGCTCGGGGGGACAACGTCCTGACTTTC
.,TRBJ1-6,TRBV6-2/TRBV6-3,.,CASGHALGSSYNSPLHF,TGTGCCAGCGGCCACGCCTTAGGGAGCTCCTATAATTCACCCCTCCACTTT
once,TRBJ1-1,TRBV5-3,TRBD1,CARRNGQGWMNTEAFF,TGTGCCAGAAGGAATGGACAGGGGTGGATGAACACTGAAGCTTTCTTT
.,TRBJ1-1,TRBV5-4,.,CASSRGREDEAFF,TGTGCCAGCAGCCGAGGACGGGAAGATGAAGCTTTCTTT
.,TRBJ2-7,TRBV5-1,TRBD1,CASSATGGPAYEQYF,TGCGCCAGCAGCGCCACAGGGGGCCCAGCCTACGAGCAGTACTTC
.,TRBJ1-1,TRBV12-3/TRBV12-4,.,CASSQRRDTEAFF,TGTGCCAGCAGCCAGCGCCGGGACACTGAAGCTTTCTTT
.,TRBJ1-5,TRBV19,TRBD1,CASTQRQGNNQPQHF,TGTGCCAGTACCCAGAGACAGGGCAACAATCAGCCCCAGCATTTT
.,TRBJ2-7,TRBV6-2/TRBV6-3,.,CASSWTTRPGTRSYEQYF,TGTGCCAGCAGTTGGACGACCCGCCCCGGGACAAGGTCCTACGAGCAGTACTTC
.,TRBJ1-2,TRBV12-3/TRBV12-4,TRBD1,CATRQGPNYGYTF,TGTGCCACCCGACAGGGGCCTAACTATGGCTACACCTTC
once,TRBJ1-1,TRBV27,.,CASSPRGYSGGGETEAFF,TGTGCCAGCAGCCCCAGGGGATATAGCGGGGGTGGGGAGACTGAAGCTTTCTTT
.,TRBJ1-2,TRBV18,TRBD1,CASSGTGYGYTF,TGTGCCAGCTCAGGGACAGGGTACGGCTACACCTTC
.,TRBJ1-1,TRBV5-8,TRBD1,CASSVGTGVIYTEAFF,TGTGCCAGCAGTGTCGGGACAGGGGTTATTTACACTGAAGCTTTCTTT
.,TRBJ1-1,TRBV7-2,TRBD1,CASSWTGGANTEAFF,TGTGCCAGCAGCTGGACAGGGGGTGCGAACACTGAAGCTTTCTTT
.,TRBJ1-2,TRBV11-2,.,CASSLVTGWNYGYTF,TGTGCCAGCAGCTTAGTTACAGGATGGAACTATGGCTACACCTTC
.,TRBJ1-2,TRBV7-3,TRBD1,CASSVSGTGAKGYGYTF,TGTGCCAGCAGCGTCTCCGGGACAGGGGCCAAGGGCTATGGCTACACCTTC
.,TRBJ2-2,TRBV24-1,.,CATSDLAGWAGENTGELFF,TGTGCCACCAGTGATTTGGCTGGTTGGGCAGGGGAGAACACCGGGGAGCTGTTTTTT
.,TRBJ1-2,TRBV18,TRBD1,CASSPGTGYGYTF,TGTGCCAGCTCGCCCGGGACAGGGTATGGCTACACCTTC
.,TRBJ2-5,TRBV7-8,.,CASSRGSQQETQYF,TGTGCCAGCAGCCGAGGCAGTCAACAAGAGACCCAGTACTTC
.,TRBJ1-6,TRBV25-1,.,CASSDSIYNSPLHF,TGTGCCAGCAGCGACAGCATCTATAATTCACCCCTCCACTTT
once,TRBJ2-2,TRBV18,TRBD1,CASSPLGTGGTGELFF,TGTGCCAGCTCACCACTAGGGACAGGGGGCACCGGGGAGCTGTTTTTT
.,TRBJ1-5,TRBV27,.,CASSEIQGNQPQHF,TGTGCCAGCAGTGAAATACAGGGCAATCAGCCCCAGCATTTT
.,TRBJ1-1,TRBV5-1,TRBD1,CASSSQRGRIEAFF,TGCGCCAGCAGCTCCCAAAGGGGGCGCATTGAAGCTTTCTTT
.,TRBJ2-2,TRBV4-2,.,CASSLDGLIAANTGELFF,TGTGCCAGCAGCCTGGACGGACTAATCGCCGCGAACACCGGGGAGCTGTTTTTT
.,TRBJ2-7,TRBV10-2,.,CASSESQETYEQYF,TGCGCCAGCAGTGAGAGCCAGGAAACCTACGAGCAGTACTTC
.,TRBJ1-1,TRBV5-1,.,CASSLLRMNTEAFF,TGCGCCAGCAGCTTGTTGAGAATGAACACTGAAGCTTTCTTT
.,TRBJ2-7,TRBV29-1,.,CSVEGAEQYF,TGCAGCGTTGAAGGGGCCGAGCAGTACTTC
.,TRBJ2-3,TRBV29-1,.,CSVAQGLGDTQYF,TGCAGCGTTGCCCAGGGGCTCGGAGATACGCAGTATTTT
once,TRBJ1-1,TRBV18,TRBD1,CASSPLADRGRGNTEAFF,TGTGCCAGCTCACCACTGGCGGACAGGGGTAGAGGGAACACTGAAGCTTTCTTT
.,TRBJ2-3,TRBV5-8,.,CASSSYGGAADTQYF,TGTGCCAGCAGCTCGTACGGGGGAGCCGCAGATACGCAGTATTTT
.,TRBJ2-5,TRBV7-8,.,CASSPLETQYF,TGTGCCAGCAGCCCCCTGGAGACCCAGTACTTC
.,TRBJ1-5,TRBV18,.,CASSPVQGNQPQHF,TGTGCCAGCTCACCGGTTCAGGGCAATCAGCCCCAGCATTTT
.,TRBJ2-3,TRBV11-3,.,CASSLLSTDTQYF,TGTGCCAGCAGCTTACTGAGCACAGATACGCAGTATTTT
.,TRBJ1-5,TRBV2,.,CASTTGINQPQHF,TGTGCCAGCACAACAGGAATCAATCAGCCCCAGCATTTT
few,TRBJ1-3,TRBV7-2,.,CASSFESYSGNTIYF,TGTGCCAGCAGCTTCGAGTCCTACTCTGGAAACACCATATATTTT
.,TRBJ2-4,TRBV5-1,TRBD1,CASSTGQPSAKNIQYF,TGCGCCAGCAGCACGGGACAGCCTTCGGCCAAAAACATTCAGTACTTC
.,TRBJ1-1,TRBV28,.,CASSLVRAGMNTEAFF,TGTGCCAGCAGTTTAGTCAGGGCAGGCATGAACACTGAAGCTTTCTTT
.,TRBJ1-4,TRBV5-5,.,CASSGFTADNEKLFF,TGTGCCAGCAGCGGATTTACAGCTGACAATGAAAAACTGTTTTTT
.,TRBJ2-1,TRBV6-4,TRBD1,CASSPGTGGNYNEQFF,TGTGCCAGCAGCCCGGGGACAGGGGGGAATTACAATGAGCAGTTCTTC
.,TRBJ1-5,TRBV14,TRBD1,CASSLFARGQLNQPQHF,TGTGCCAGCAGCCTATTCGCTCGGGGACAGTTAAATCAGCCCCAGCATTTT
.,TRBJ1-6,TRBV27,TRBD1,CASSATGSSYNSPLHF,TGTGCCAGCAGTGCGACAGGGAGCTCCTATAATTCACCCCTCCACTTT
.,TRBJ1-4,TRBV2,.,CASTLGGSLGEKLFF,TGTGCCAGCACTCTGGGGGGGTCCTTGGGTGAAAAACTGTTTTTT
.,TRBJ2-5,TRBV24-1,TRBD2,CATRASGGAGYQETQYF,TGTGCCACCAGGGCTAGCGGGGGGGCCGGATACCAAGAGACCCAGTACTTC
.,TRBJ2-1,TRBV5-5,.,CASSTRSSSYNEQFF,TGTGCCAGCAGCACGAGGTCGAGCTCCTACAATGAGCAGTTCTTC
few,TRBJ2-2,TRBV2,.,CASSEYGELFF,TGTGCCAGCAGTGAATACGGGGAGCTGTTTTTT
.,TRBJ2-5,TRBV11-1,TRBD2,CASSSWTSGVEETQYF,TGTGCCAGCAGCTCATGGACTAGCGGAGTAGAAGAGACCCAGTACTTC
once,TRBJ1-3,TRBV9,TRBD1,CASSSPRGQGTDTIYF,TGTGCCAGCAGCTCCCCTCGCGGACAGGGGACGGACACCATATATTTT
.,TRBJ1-2,TRBV3-1/TRBV3-2,.,CASSTPQGNYGYTF,TGTGCCAGCAGCACTCCACAGGGTAACTATGGCTACACCTTC